These T cell receptor beta chains were read from a single sample in a study of T cell responses to AZD1222 COVID-19 vaccine. Sequencing was performed with immunoSEQ multiplex PCR; in TCRdb, only in-frame clones are kept and a portion is missing. Here the sample spans roughly 150,000 clones, more than 85% being singletons. The specimen was peripheral blood, collected 28 days after the second AZD1222 dose. These receptors all come from an adult who received the AZD1222 COVID-19 vaccine. CDR3s include the opening cysteine and the closing phenylalanine or tryptophan. D genes are given only for firm matches. Not all rows give a size; the values are once, few, many and, for expanded clones, a class.

v_gene: TRBV2; d_gene: .; j_gene: TRBJ1-6; abundance: .; CDR3aa: CASSRPNPSNSPLHF; CDR3nt: TGTGCCAGCAGTAGACCAAACCCATCCAATTCACCCCTCCACTTT
v_gene: TRBV6-1; d_gene: TRBD2; j_gene: TRBJ2-7; abundance: once; CDR3aa: CASSEARLAVYEQYF; CDR3nt: TGTGCCAGCAGTGAAGCGAGACTAGCAGTATACGAGCAGTACTTC
v_gene: TRBV9; d_gene: .; j_gene: TRBJ1-1; abundance: .; CDR3aa: CASSVGHLNTEAFF; CDR3nt: TGTGCCAGCAGCGTAGGGCACTTGAACACTGAAGCTTTCTTT
v_gene: TRBV14; d_gene: .; j_gene: TRBJ1-4; abundance: once; CDR3aa: CASSYPTGPPTNEKLFF; CDR3nt: TGTGCCAGCAGTTATCCGACAGGACCTCCAACTAATGAAAAACTGTTTTTT
v_gene: TRBV4-1; d_gene: TRBD2; j_gene: TRBJ2-1; abundance: .; CDR3aa: CASSQVSLAGGRTYNEQFF; CDR3nt: TGCGCCAGCAGCCAAGTATCATTAGCGGGAGGGCGGACCTACAATGAGCAGTTCTTC
v_gene: TRBV5-1; d_gene: .; j_gene: TRBJ1-3; abundance: .; CDR3aa: CASSLTQGTGNTIYF; CDR3nt: TGCGCCAGCAGCTTGACCCAGGGAACTGGAAACACCATATATTTT
v_gene: TRBV28; d_gene: TRBD1; j_gene: TRBJ1-2; abundance: .; CDR3aa: CASSPPGGSYGYTF; CDR3nt: TGTGCCAGCAGTCCCCCAGGGGGATCCTATGGCTACACCTTC
v_gene: TRBV28; d_gene: .; j_gene: TRBJ2-5; abundance: .; CDR3aa: CASSLFGGTDQETQYF; CDR3nt: TGTGCCAGCAGTTTATTCGGAGGAACGGACCAAGAGACCCAGTACTTC
v_gene: TRBV29-1; d_gene: .; j_gene: TRBJ1-2; abundance: .; CDR3aa: CSVEGRYGYTF; CDR3nt: TGCAGCGTTGAGGGGAGGTATGGCTACACCTTC
v_gene: TRBV7-2; d_gene: .; j_gene: TRBJ2-1; abundance: .; CDR3aa: CASSFAQVNEQFF; CDR3nt: TGTGCCAGCAGCTTCGCTCAGGTAAATGAGCAGTTCTTC
v_gene: TRBV4-1; d_gene: .; j_gene: TRBJ1-4; abundance: .; CDR3aa: CASSQTGPNEKLFF; CDR3nt: TGCGCCAGCAGCCAGACAGGTCCTAATGAAAAACTGTTTTTT
v_gene: TRBV29-1; d_gene: .; j_gene: TRBJ2-3; abundance: .; CDR3aa: CSVRTGTDTQYF; CDR3nt: TGCAGCGTTAGGACGGGCACAGATACGCAGTATTTT
v_gene: TRBV4-1; d_gene: TRBD1; j_gene: TRBJ2-5; abundance: .; CDR3aa: CASSQADRGETQYF; CDR3nt: TGCGCCAGCAGCCAAGCTGACAGGGGAGAGACCCAGTACTTC
v_gene: TRBV11-2; d_gene: .; j_gene: TRBJ2-7; abundance: .; CDR3aa: CASSAYYEQYF; CDR3nt: TGTGCCAGCAGCGCGTACTACGAGCAGTACTTC
v_gene: TRBV19; d_gene: .; j_gene: TRBJ1-5; abundance: once; CDR3aa: CASAWGALGNQPQHF; CDR3nt: TGTGCCAGTGCCTGGGGGGCTCTGGGGAATCAGCCCCAGCATTTT
v_gene: TRBV4-2; d_gene: .; j_gene: TRBJ1-4; abundance: .; CDR3aa: CASSQGRGGEKLFF; CDR3nt: TGTGCCAGCAGCCAAGGTCGTGGGGGTGAAAAACTGTTTTTT
v_gene: TRBV11-2; d_gene: .; j_gene: TRBJ2-2; abundance: .; CDR3aa: CASAAGELFF; CDR3nt: TGTGCCAGTGCGGCCGGGGAGCTGTTTTTT
v_gene: TRBV21-1; d_gene: .; j_gene: TRBJ2-5; abundance: .; CDR3aa: CASSTRQGPTKTQYF; CDR3nt: TGTGCCAGCAGCACCCGACAGGGTCCTACGAAGACCCAGTACTTC
v_gene: TRBV11-3; d_gene: .; j_gene: TRBJ2-1; abundance: .; CDR3aa: CASSLDPLVDEQFF; CDR3nt: TGTGCCAGCAGCTTAGATCCCCTGGTAGATGAGCAGTTCTTC
v_gene: TRBV6-2/TRBV6-3; d_gene: TRBD1; j_gene: TRBJ2-7; abundance: .; CDR3aa: CASSWDRGRTSYEQYF; CDR3nt: TGTGCCAGCAGTTGGGACAGGGGGCGTACGAGTTACGAGCAGTACTTC
v_gene: TRBV12-3/TRBV12-4; d_gene: .; j_gene: TRBJ1-5; abundance: .; CDR3aa: CASSGGHDQPQHF; CDR3nt: TGTGCCAGCAGTGGGGGACACGACCAGCCCCAGCATTTT
v_gene: TRBV7-2; d_gene: TRBD2; j_gene: TRBJ2-3; abundance: .; CDR3aa: CASSLGLASGRVATDTQYF; CDR3nt: TGTGCCAGCAGCTTAGGTTTGGCTAGCGGGAGGGTCGCCACAGATACGCAGTATTTT
v_gene: TRBV7-9; d_gene: .; j_gene: TRBJ1-1; abundance: .; CDR3aa: CASTPRGTEAFF; CDR3nt: TGTGCCAGCACCCCGCGAGGCACTGAAGCTTTCTTT
v_gene: TRBV6-6; d_gene: .; j_gene: TRBJ1-1; abundance: .; CDR3aa: CASSYVDRLNTEAFF; CDR3nt: TGTGCCAGCAGTTACGTCGACAGGCTGAACACTGAAGCTTTCTTT
v_gene: TRBV25-1; d_gene: TRBD1; j_gene: TRBJ1-6; abundance: .; CDR3aa: CASSAPDRGGNSPLHF; CDR3nt: TGTGCCAGCAGCGCCCCAGACAGGGGAGGTAATTCACCCCTCCACTTT
v_gene: TRBV10-1; d_gene: .; j_gene: TRBJ1-3; abundance: .; CDR3aa: CASSESLRAAGNTIYF; CDR3nt: TGCGCCAGCAGTGAGTCGCTCAGGGCGGCTGGAAACACCATATATTTT
v_gene: TRBV27; d_gene: .; j_gene: TRBJ1-5; abundance: .; CDR3aa: CASSPSERKPQHF; CDR3nt: TGTGCCAGCAGTCCCTCAGAGCGTAAGCCCCAGCATTTT
v_gene: TRBV27; d_gene: .; j_gene: TRBJ1-6; abundance: .; CDR3aa: CASSFWTGNSPLHF; CDR3nt: TGTGCCAGCAGTTTTTGGACGGGAAATTCACCCCTCCACTTT
v_gene: TRBV29-1; d_gene: TRBD2; j_gene: TRBJ2-3; abundance: .; CDR3aa: CSVEGLAGTDTQYF; CDR3nt: TGCAGCGTTGAAGGCCTAGCGGGCACCGATACGCAGTATTTT
v_gene: TRBV27; d_gene: .; j_gene: TRBJ1-5; abundance: .; CDR3aa: CASSQGGGPQHF; CDR3nt: TGTGCCAGCAGCCAAGGGGGGGGTCCCCAGCATTTT
v_gene: TRBV11-2; d_gene: .; j_gene: TRBJ2-7; abundance: .; CDR3aa: CASSLVPRQGYF; CDR3nt: TGTGCCAGCAGCTTAGTGCCCCGGCAGGGTTACTTC
v_gene: TRBV7-9; d_gene: .; j_gene: TRBJ2-7; abundance: .; CDR3aa: CASSPERQQYF; CDR3nt: TGTGCCAGCAGCCCTGAAAGGCAGCAGTACTTC
v_gene: TRBV18; d_gene: .; j_gene: TRBJ2-7; abundance: .; CDR3aa: CASSPVPGPYEQYF; CDR3nt: TGTGCCAGCTCACCAGTTCCGGGGCCCTACGAGCAGTACTTC
v_gene: TRBV6-4; d_gene: .; j_gene: TRBJ1-2; abundance: .; CDR3aa: CASSRGGSSGYTF; CDR3nt: TGTGCCAGCAGTCGGGGGGGGTCCTCTGGCTACACCTTC
v_gene: TRBV29-1; d_gene: .; j_gene: TRBJ2-7; abundance: .; CDR3aa: CSVEEVGYEQYF; CDR3nt: TGCAGCGTTGAAGAGGTAGGGTACGAGCAGTACTTC
v_gene: TRBV15; d_gene: .; j_gene: TRBJ2-7; abundance: once; CDR3aa: CATSREAMVSYEQYF; CDR3nt: TGTGCCACCAGCAGAGAAGCAATGGTGTCCTACGAGCAGTACTTC
v_gene: TRBV7-3; d_gene: .; j_gene: TRBJ2-1; abundance: .; CDR3aa: CASSLPGGVPSYNEQFF; CDR3nt: TGTGCCAGCAGCTTACCAGGGGGGGTGCCCTCCTACAATGAGCAGTTCTTC
v_gene: TRBV6-5; d_gene: .; j_gene: TRBJ2-7; abundance: .; CDR3aa: CASSYFRGAPIEQYF; CDR3nt: TGTGCCAGCAGTTACTTCCGCGGGGCGCCTATCGAGCAGTACTTC
v_gene: TRBV20-1; d_gene: TRBD2; j_gene: TRBJ2-7; abundance: .; CDR3aa: CSASRGGDSYEQYF; CDR3nt: TGCAGTGCTAGTCGCGGGGGGGACTCCTACGAGCAGTACTTC
v_gene: TRBV7-3; d_gene: TRBD1; j_gene: TRBJ2-1; abundance: .; CDR3aa: CASSARQGAGEQFF; CDR3nt: TGTGCCAGCAGCGCCCGACAGGGGGCTGGAGAGCAGTTCTTC